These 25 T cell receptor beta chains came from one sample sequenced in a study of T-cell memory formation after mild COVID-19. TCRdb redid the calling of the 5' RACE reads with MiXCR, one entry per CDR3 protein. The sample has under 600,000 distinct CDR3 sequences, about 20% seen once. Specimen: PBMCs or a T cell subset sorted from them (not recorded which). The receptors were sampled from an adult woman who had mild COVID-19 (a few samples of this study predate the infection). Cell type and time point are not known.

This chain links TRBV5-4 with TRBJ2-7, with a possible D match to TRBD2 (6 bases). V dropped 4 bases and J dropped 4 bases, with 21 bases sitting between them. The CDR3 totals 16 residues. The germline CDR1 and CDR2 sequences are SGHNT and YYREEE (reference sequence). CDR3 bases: TGTGCCAGCAGCGATAGAAATCGGGTCGGAGGGTACGAGCAGTACTTC. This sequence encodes CASSDRNRVGGYEQYF.

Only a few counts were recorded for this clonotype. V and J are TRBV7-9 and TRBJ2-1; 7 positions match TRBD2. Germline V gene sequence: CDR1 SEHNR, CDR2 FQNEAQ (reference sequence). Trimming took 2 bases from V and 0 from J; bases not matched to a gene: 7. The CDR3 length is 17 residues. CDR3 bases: TGTGCCAGCAGCTTACTTAGCGGGTCTAGCTCCTACAATGAGCAGTTCTTC. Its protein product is CASSLLSGSSSYNEQFF.

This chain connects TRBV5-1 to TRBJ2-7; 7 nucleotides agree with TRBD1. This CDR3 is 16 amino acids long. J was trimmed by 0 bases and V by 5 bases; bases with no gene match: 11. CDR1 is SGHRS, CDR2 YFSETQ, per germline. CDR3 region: CASRPGTDYISYEQYF. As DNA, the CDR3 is TGCGCCAGCAGACCCGGGACAGACTATATCTCCTACGAGCAGTACTTC.

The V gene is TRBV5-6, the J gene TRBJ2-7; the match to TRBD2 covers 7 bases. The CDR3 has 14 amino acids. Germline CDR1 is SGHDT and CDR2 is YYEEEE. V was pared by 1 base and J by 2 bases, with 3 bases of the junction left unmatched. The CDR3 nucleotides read TGTGCCAGCAGCTTGACTAGCGAGACCTACGAGCAGTACTTC. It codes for CASSLTSETYEQYF.

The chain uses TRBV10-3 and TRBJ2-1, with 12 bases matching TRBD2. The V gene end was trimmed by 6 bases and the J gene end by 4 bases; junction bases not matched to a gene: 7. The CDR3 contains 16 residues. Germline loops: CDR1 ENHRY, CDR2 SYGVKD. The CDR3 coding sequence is TGTGCCATCAGGTCGACTAGCGGGGGAACGTACAATGAGCAGTTCTTC. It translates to CAIRSTSGGTYNEQFF.

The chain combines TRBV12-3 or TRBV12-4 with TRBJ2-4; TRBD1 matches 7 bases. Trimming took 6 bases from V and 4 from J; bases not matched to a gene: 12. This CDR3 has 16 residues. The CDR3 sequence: CASSPEIGQEKNIQYF. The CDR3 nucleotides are TGTGCCAGCAGCCCAGAAATCGGACAGGAGAAAAACATTCAGTACTTC.

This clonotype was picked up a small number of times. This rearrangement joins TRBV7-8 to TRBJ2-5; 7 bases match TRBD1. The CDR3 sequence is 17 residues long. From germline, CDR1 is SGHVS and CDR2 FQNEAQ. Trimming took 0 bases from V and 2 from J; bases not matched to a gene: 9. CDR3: CASSLAPEGGLQETQYF. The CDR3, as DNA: TGTGCCAGCAGCTTAGCCCCTGAAGGGGGCCTACAAGAGACCCAGTACTTC. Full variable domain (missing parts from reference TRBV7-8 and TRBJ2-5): GAGVSQSPRYKVAKRGQDVALRCDPISGHVSLFWYQQALGQGPEFLTYFQNEAQLDKSGLPSDRFFAERPEGSVSTLKIQRTQQEDSAVYLCASSLAPEGGLQETQYFGPGTRLLVL.

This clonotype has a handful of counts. The DNA for the CDR3 is TGTGCCAGCAGTTTTATGCTAGGGTCCCAGGATAACAATGAGCAGTTCTTC. This gives the protein CASSFMLGSQDNNEQFF. The chain recombines TRBV12-3 or TRBV12-4 with TRBJ2-1; D is unresolved. V was shortened by 3 bases and J by 5 bases, with 20 bases between the two germline ends. This CDR3 comprises 17 residues.

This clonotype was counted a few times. The CDR3 region has the DNA TGTGCCAGCAGCCCGGGATCGCGGGAGACCCAGTACTTC. It codes for CASSPGSRETQYF. The chain employs TRBV7-2 and TRBJ2-5; D possibly corresponds to TRBD2 (5 bases). Germline V gives CDR1 SGHTA, CDR2 FQGNSA. Trimming left V 5 bases short and J 5 bases short, with 12 bases between. This CDR3 comprises 13 residues.

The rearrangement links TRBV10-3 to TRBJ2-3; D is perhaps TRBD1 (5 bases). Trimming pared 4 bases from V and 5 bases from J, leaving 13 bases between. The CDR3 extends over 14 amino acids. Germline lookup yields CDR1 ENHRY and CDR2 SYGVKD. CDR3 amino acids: CAISGMDGQDTQYF. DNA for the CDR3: TGTGCCATCAGTGGAATGGACGGACAAGATACGCAGTATTTT.

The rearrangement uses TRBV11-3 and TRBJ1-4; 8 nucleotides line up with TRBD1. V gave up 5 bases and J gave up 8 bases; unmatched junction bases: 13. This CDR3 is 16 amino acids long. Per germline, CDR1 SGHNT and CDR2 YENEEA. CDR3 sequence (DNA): TGTGCCAGCAGCCAGACCTTAACAGGGGGTCGCGAAAAACTGTTTTTT. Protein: CASSQTLTGGREKLFF.

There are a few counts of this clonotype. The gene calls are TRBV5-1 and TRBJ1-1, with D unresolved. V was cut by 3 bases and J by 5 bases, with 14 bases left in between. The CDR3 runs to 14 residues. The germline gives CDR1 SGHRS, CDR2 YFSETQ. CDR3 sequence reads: CASSSDTRKTEAFF. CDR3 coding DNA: TGCGCCAGCAGCTCAGACACTCGAAAAACTGAAGCTTTCTTT. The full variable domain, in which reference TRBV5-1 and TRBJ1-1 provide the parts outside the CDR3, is KAGVTQTPRYLIKTRGQQVTLSCSPISGHRSVSWYQQTPGQGLQFLFEYFSETQRNKGNFPGRFSGRQFSNSRSEMNVSTLELGDSALYLCASSSDTRKTEAFFGQGTRLTVV.

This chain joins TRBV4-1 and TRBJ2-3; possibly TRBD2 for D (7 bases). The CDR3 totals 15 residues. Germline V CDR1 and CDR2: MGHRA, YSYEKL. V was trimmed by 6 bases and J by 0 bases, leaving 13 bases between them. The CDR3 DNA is TGCGCCAGCAGGAGGGGGGGGACTAGCACAGATACGCAGTATTTT. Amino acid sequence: CASRRGGTSTDTQYF.

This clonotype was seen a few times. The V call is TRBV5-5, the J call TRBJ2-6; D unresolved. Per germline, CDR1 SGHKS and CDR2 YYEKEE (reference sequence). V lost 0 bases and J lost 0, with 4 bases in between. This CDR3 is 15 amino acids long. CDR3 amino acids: CASSLGTSGANVLTF. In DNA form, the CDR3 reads TGTGCCAGCAGCTTGGGGACCTCTGGGGCCAACGTCCTGACTTTC.

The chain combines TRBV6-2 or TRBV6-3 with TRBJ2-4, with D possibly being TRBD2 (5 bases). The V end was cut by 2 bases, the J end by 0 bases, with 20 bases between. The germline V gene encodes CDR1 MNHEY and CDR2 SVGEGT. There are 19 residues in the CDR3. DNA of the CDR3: TGTGCCAGCAGTTACCCCAGTTGGATTGGTGGACTAGCCAAAAACATTCAGTACTTC. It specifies CASSYPSWIGGLAKNIQYF.

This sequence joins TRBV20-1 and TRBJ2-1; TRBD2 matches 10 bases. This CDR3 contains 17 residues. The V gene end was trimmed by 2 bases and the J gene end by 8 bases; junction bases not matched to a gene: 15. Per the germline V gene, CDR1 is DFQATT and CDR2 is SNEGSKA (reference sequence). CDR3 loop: CSARQLAGAHHEDEQFF. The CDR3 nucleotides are TGCAGTGCTAGACAGCTAGCGGGGGCCCACCACGAGGATGAGCAGTTCTTC.

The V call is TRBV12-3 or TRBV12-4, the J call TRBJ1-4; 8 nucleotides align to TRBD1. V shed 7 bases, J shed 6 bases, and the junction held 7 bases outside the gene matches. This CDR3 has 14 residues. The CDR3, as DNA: TGTGCCAGCACACGACAGGGGATCTATGAAAAACTGTTTTTT. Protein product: CASTRQGIYEKLFF.

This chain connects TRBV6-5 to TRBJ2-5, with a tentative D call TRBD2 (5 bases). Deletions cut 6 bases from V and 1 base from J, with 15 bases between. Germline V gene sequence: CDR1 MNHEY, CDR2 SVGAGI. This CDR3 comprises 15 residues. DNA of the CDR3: TGTGCCAGCAGCCCCCTACTAGTTCCCCAAGAGACCCAGTACTTC. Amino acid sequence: CASSPLLVPQETQYF.

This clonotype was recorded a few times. The chain's CDR3 is CASSFTSRLMVDEQFF. For the CDR3, the DNA is TGTGCCAGCTCATTCACTAGCCGTTTGATGGTGGATGAGCAGTTCTTC. The rearrangement joins TRBV18 to TRBJ2-1; D perhaps matches TRBD2 (6 bases). Per the germline V gene, CDR1 is KGHSH and CDR2 is LQKENI. CDR3 length: 16 amino acids. Trimming took 5 bases from V and 8 from J, leaving 22 bases between them.

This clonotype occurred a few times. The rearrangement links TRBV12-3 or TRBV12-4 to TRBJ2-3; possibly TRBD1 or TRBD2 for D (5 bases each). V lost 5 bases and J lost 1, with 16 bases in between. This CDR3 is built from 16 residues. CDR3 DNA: TGTGCCAGCAGTCCCCGTCGGGGACCGCGCACAGATACGCAGTATTTT. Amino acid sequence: CASSPRRGPRTDTQYF.

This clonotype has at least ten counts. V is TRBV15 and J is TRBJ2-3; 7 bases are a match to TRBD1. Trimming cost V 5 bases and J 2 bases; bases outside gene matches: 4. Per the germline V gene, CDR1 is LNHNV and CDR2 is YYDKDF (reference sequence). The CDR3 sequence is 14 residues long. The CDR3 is CATSFDRVTDTQYF. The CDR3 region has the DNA TGTGCCACCAGCTTCGACAGGGTCACAGATACGCAGTATTTT.

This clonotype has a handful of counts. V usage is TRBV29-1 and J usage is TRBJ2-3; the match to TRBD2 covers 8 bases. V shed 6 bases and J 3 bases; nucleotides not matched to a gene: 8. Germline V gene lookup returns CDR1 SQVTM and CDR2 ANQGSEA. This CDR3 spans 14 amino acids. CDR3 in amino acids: CSVRAGVGTDTQYF. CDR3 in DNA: TGCAGCGTGAGAGCGGGAGTGGGTACAGATACGCAGTATTTT.

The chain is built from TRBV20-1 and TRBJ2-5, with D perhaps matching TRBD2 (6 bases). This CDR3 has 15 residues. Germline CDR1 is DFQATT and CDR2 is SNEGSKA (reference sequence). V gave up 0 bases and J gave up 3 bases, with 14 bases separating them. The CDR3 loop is CSARDPQWEEETQYF. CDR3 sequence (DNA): TGCAGTGCTAGAGACCCACAGTGGGAGGAAGAGACCCAGTACTTC.

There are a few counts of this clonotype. DNA of the CDR3: TGTGCCAGCAGTGAATTGACTAAGGGTTTCGTGGGGTTTTGGGATCAGCCCCAGCATTTT. Amino acid sequence: CASSELTKGFVGFWDQPQHF. This chain joins TRBV6-1 and TRBJ1-5; D gene uncertain. Trimming took 2 bases from V and 5 from J, leaving 28 bases between them. Germline V gene sequence: CDR1 MNHNS, CDR2 SASEGT. This CDR3 is built from 20 residues.

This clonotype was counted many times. The CDR3 DNA is TGTGCCACCAGCAGAGATCTCCGGGCCGCTATCACCGGGGAGCTGTTTTTT. The encoded protein is CATSRDLRAAITGELFF. The chain combines TRBV15 with TRBJ2-2, with D unclear. The CDR3 sequence is 17 residues long. V was cut by 0 bases and J by 4 bases, with 15 bases left in between. Per the germline V gene, CDR1 is LNHNV and CDR2 is YYDKDF (reference sequence).